This TCR beta chain was captured by sequencing in a study of shared clonotypes between healthy human individuals. Losses at the gene ends were 5 bases for V and 10 bases for J; bases not matched to a gene: 11. CDR1 SGHAT and CDR2 FQNNGV come from the germline V gene. This CDR3 is 15 amino acids long. The study drew its donors from healthy HIV-negative adults without recent acute infections or vaccinations. Only Caucasian adults living in Nashville, Tennessee served as donors. As handled by the study authors: With immunoSEQ giving junction-only sequences and no quality scores, filtering differed. Clones were read by immunoSEQ multiplex PCR, and TCRdb kept only the in-frame ones, dropping some. V, J and clone size reflect that table, while D and trimming were determined from the DNA. Of approximately 980,000 clones detected, roughly 72% appear once; the ten largest clones hold approximately 1.5%.

The V and J genes are TRBV11-2 and TRBJ2-1; 10 nucleotides agree with TRBD2. The TCR comes from a man aged 18 to 30 in good health. The sequenced sample was memory CD4+ T cells sorted from blood. As to subset: CD45RA-negative fraction. The CDR3 nucleotides read TGTGCCAGCAGCCAGAGACGACTAGCGGGCAGAGAGCAGTTCTTC. This encodes CASSQRRLAGREQFF. Full variable domain (missing parts from reference TRBV11-2 and TRBJ2-1): EAGVAQSPRYKIIEKRQSVAFWCNPISGHATLYWYQQILGQGPKLLIQFQNNGVVDDSQLPKDRFSAERLKGVDSTLKIQPAKLEDSAVYLCASSQRRLAGREQFFGPGTRLTVL.